These 20 T cell receptor beta chains came from one sample sequenced in a study of T cells in tumors after PD-1 blockade. Data came from immunoSEQ multiplex PCR; TCRdb stores just in-frame clones and leaves some out. Seen here are approximately 60,000 clones, around 74% observed once, and the top ten hold approximately 4.5%. The specimen was PBMCs, collected after anti-PD-1 treatment. The receptors shown here come from a human donor with basal cell carcinoma.

The chain couples TRBV4-2 to TRBJ1-3; D is unresolved. This CDR3 is 15 amino acids long. Trimming shortened V by 1 base and J by 1 base, and 8 bases separated the two germline ends. CDR1 LGHNA and CDR2 YNFKEQ come from the germline V gene. The CDR3: CASSQGQDSGNTIYF. The DNA of the CDR3 is TGTGCCAGCAGCCAAGGGCAGGATTCTGGAAACACCATATATTTT.

The gene calls are TRBV27 and TRBJ1-5; 8 nucleotides agree with TRBD1. The CDR3 is made up of 17 amino acids. Germline CDR1 reads MNHEY; CDR2 reads SMNVEV (reference sequence). V shed 4 bases, J shed 1 base, and the junction held 9 bases outside the gene matches. The CDR3 spells CASSYRQGRLSNQPQHF. The CDR3 nucleotides are TGTGCCAGCAGTTACAGACAGGGGCGCTTGAGCAATCAGCCCCAGCATTTT.

This clone showed up just a few times. The chain combines TRBV2 with TRBJ1-1; 10 bases are a match to TRBD1. This CDR3 is 14 amino acids long. With 7 bases clipped from V and 3 bases from J, the junction kept 5 bases outside the gene matches. Germline CDR1 SNHLY, CDR2 FYNNEI. CDR3 sequence: CASNADRGDTEAFF. In DNA form, the CDR3 reads TGTGCCAGCAACGCGGACAGGGGGGACACTGAAGCTTTCTTT.

With respect to this clone: The identical CDR3 is also encoded by other nucleotide sequences in the sample. The CDR3 DNA reads TGTGCCAGCAGCGTAGTAGGGGATGGCACAGATACGCAGTATTTT. It yields the protein CASSVVGDGTDTQYF. This chain joins TRBV9 and TRBJ2-3; tentative D call: TRBD1 (5 bases). CDR3 size: 15 residues. Between the trimmed V and J ends, which lost 0 bases and 1 base, there was a span of 9 bases. Germline CDR1 is SGDLS and CDR2 is YYNGEE.

The chain joins TRBV6-1 to TRBJ2-6, with 7 nucleotides matching TRBD1. V shed 2 bases and J 0 bases; nucleotides not matched to a gene: 10. Looked up from germline, CDR1 is MNHNS and CDR2 is SASEGT. CDR3 size: 19 residues. The CDR3 bases are TGTGCCAGCAGTGAATTGAGAGGGACAGCCAACTCTGGGGCCAACGTCCTGACTTTC. The encoded protein is CASSELRGTANSGANVLTF.

The genes are TRBV2 and TRBJ1-5; 7 bases are shared with TRBD1. Germline values: CDR1 SNHLY, CDR2 FYNNEI. Trimming removed 4 bases from V and 7 bases from J; junction bases left unmatched: 7. The CDR3 is 14 amino acids. The DNA of the CDR3 is TGTGCCAGCAGTGCCGGACAGGTTCTCCAGCCCCAGCATTTT. Translated, it gives CASSAGQVLQPQHF. Supplemented by reference TRBV2 and TRBJ1-5, the full variable domain reads EPEVTQTPSHQVTQMGQEVILRCVPISNHLYFYWYRQILGQKVEFLVSFYNNEISEKSEIFDDQFSVERPDGSNFTLKIRSTKLEDSAMYFCASSAGQVLQPQHFGDGTRLSIL.

The J gene is TRBJ2-7, the V gene TRBV4-1; 12 nucleotides align to TRBD2. Trimming cost V 1 base and J 2 bases; bases outside gene matches: 9. The CDR3 covers 18 residues. Per germline, CDR1 MGHRA and CDR2 YSYEKL. CDR3 residues: CASSQGPSSGGATYEQYF. DNA of the CDR3: TGCGCCAGCAGCCAAGGGCCCTCTAGCGGGGGGGCAACCTACGAGCAGTACTTC.

This rearrangement joins TRBV3-1 (or the pseudogene TRBV3-2) to TRBJ1-1; D unresolved. The CDR3 runs 13 residues. V shed 8 bases and J shed 3 bases, with 13 bases lying between them. The germline gives CDR1 LGHDT, CDR2 YNNKEL (reference sequence). CDR3 DNA: TGTGCCAGCCGCGGGCGTTGGGACACTGAAGCTTTCTTT. It yields the protein CASRGRWDTEAFF.

The chain joins TRBV19 to TRBJ2-5; perhaps TRBD2 as D (5 bases). CDR3 length: 14 amino acids. Germline loops: CDR1 LNHDA, CDR2 SQIVND (reference sequence). V gave up 6 bases and J gave up 5 bases, with 16 bases separating them. CDR3 nucleotide sequence: TGTGCCAGTAGCCGAGGGTCAACTAGGGAGACCCAGTACTTC. This translates into CASSRGSTRETQYF.

This chain connects TRBV6-6 to TRBJ1-3, with D perhaps TRBD1 (5 bases). The germline V gene encodes CDR1 MNHNY and CDR2 SVGAGI (reference sequence). V lost 4 bases, J lost 2 bases, and 9 bases lay in between. This CDR3 is 14 amino acids long. Written as DNA, the CDR3 is TGTGCCAGCAGTTTCGGGACCCCTGGAAACACCATATATTTT. Amino acids: CASSFGTPGNTIYF.

V usage is TRBV9 and J usage is TRBJ1-1; perhaps TRBD1 as D (6 bases). This CDR3 comprises 15 residues. Trimming pared 0 bases from V and 5 bases from J, leaving 14 bases between. Germline assignment: CDR1 SGDLS and CDR2 YYNGEE. CDR3 in amino acids: CASSVAWGRRTEAFF. The CDR3 nucleotides read TGTGCCAGCAGCGTAGCATGGGGGCGACGGACTGAAGCTTTCTTT. Looking up the rest from reference TRBV9 and TRBJ1-1 gives the full variable domain: DSGVTQTPKHLITATGQRVTLRCSPRSGDLSVYWYQQSLDQGLQFLIQYYNGEERAKGNILERFSAQQFPDLHSELNLSSLELGDSALYFCASSVAWGRRTEAFFGQGTRLTVV.

To note about this clone: This same CDR3 is encoded by further DNA sequences in the sample. V gene TRBV18 combines with J gene TRBJ1-6; weak D call: TRBD1 (5 bases). The CDR3 loop spans 15 amino acids. CDR1 is KGHSH, CDR2 LQKENI, per germline. The V end lost 6 bases, the J end lost 6 bases, and 15 bases lay between the germline ends. This chain's CDR3 is CASSPRDGSNSPLHF. CDR3 DNA sequence: TGTGCCAGCTCGCCCCGGGACGGAAGTAATTCACCCCTCCACTTT. The whole variable domain, filled in from reference TRBV18 and TRBJ1-6, reads NAGVMQNPRHLVRRRGQEARLRCSPMKGHSHVYWYRQLPEEGLKFMVYLQKENIIDESGMPKERFSAEFPKEGPSILRIQQVVRGDSAAYFCASSPRDGSNSPLHFGNGTRLTVT.

The genes are TRBV5-4 and TRBJ1-2; TRBD1 agrees at 12 bases. V was clipped by 4 bases and J by 3 bases; unmatched bases: 4. The CDR3 has 15 residues. CDR1 is SGHNT and CDR2 is YYREEE in the germline V gene (reference sequence). The CDR3 here is CASSLGDRGHYGYTF. The CDR3 region has the DNA TGTGCCAGCAGCCTCGGGGACAGGGGGCACTATGGCTACACCTTC.

The chain joins TRBV4-2 to TRBJ2-5; D not certain. CDR3 length equals 13 residues. Trimming shortened V by 0 bases and J by 9 bases, and 11 bases separated the two germline ends. Germline lookup yields CDR1 LGHNA and CDR2 YNFKEQ. The DNA for the CDR3 is TGTGCCAGCAGCCAAGATATCCCCCGGCCCCAGTACTTC. This encodes CASSQDIPRPQYF.

Here the CDR3 reads CASSRSGGTYNEQFF. The DNA for the CDR3 is TGTGCCAGCAGCCGAAGCGGGGGGACCTACAATGAGCAGTTCTTC. The chain is built from TRBV3-1 (or the pseudogene TRBV3-2) and TRBJ2-1; 9 bases line up with TRBD2. V lost 4 bases, J lost 2 bases, and 3 bases stayed unmatched. This CDR3 has 15 amino acids. Germline lookup yields CDR1 LGHDT and CDR2 YNNKEL (reference sequence).

About this clone: Other DNA sequences in this specimen translate into the identical CDR3. The chain employs TRBV6-5 and TRBJ2-2; 11 bases match TRBD1. The CDR3 contains 15 residues. Germline CDR1 MNHEY, CDR2 SVGAGI. J was trimmed by 5 bases and V by 7 bases; bases with no gene match: 6. The CDR3 nucleotides read TGTGCCAGCACCCTGGACAGGGGGCGAACCGGGGAGCTGTTTTTT. Protein product: CASTLDRGRTGELFF.

V and J are TRBV7-6 and TRBJ1-1; TRBD1 is a possible D gene (5 bases). Germline loops: CDR1 SGHVS, CDR2 FNYEAQ. The V and J ends lost 5 bases and 6 bases respectively, with 16 bases between them. CDR3 length: 14 residues. CDR3 coding DNA: TGTGCCAGCAGCCAATTCCAGGGAAAGGCTGAAGCTTTCTTT. It specifies CASSQFQGKAEAFF. The entire variable domain, with the rest obtained from reference TRBV7-6 and TRBJ1-1, is as follows: GAGVSQSPRYKVTKRGQDVALRCDPISGHVSLYWYRQALGQGPEFLTYFNYEAQQDKSGLPNDRFSAERPEGSISTLTIQRTEQRDSAMYRCASSQFQGKAEAFFGQGTRLTVV.

V is TRBV6-5 and J is TRBJ2-3, with 8 bases aligning to TRBD2. The trim removed 7 bases at V and 3 bases at J, leaving 6 bases unmatched. This CDR3 comprises 14 residues. CDR1 is MNHEY and CDR2 is SVGAGI in the germline V gene. The CDR3 spells CASTGGVRTDTQYF. CDR3 nucleotide sequence: TGTGCCAGCACGGGGGGGGTCAGAACAGATACGCAGTATTTT.

V is TRBV14 and J is TRBJ2-7; weak D call: TRBD1 (6 bases). CDR3 length: 17 amino acids. Germline V lookup: CDR1 SGHDN, CDR2 FVKESK. Trimming took off 0 bases at V and 0 bases at J, with 15 bases between the two ends. CDR3 protein: CASSQDRQGTSSYEQYF. The CDR3 DNA reads TGTGCCAGCAGCCAAGATCGGCAGGGGACAAGCTCCTACGAGCAGTACTTC.

For the CDR3, the DNA is TGTGCCAGCAGAATGGGACAGGGGGTCGATGGCTACACCTTC. This gives the protein CASRMGQGVDGYTF. The chain couples TRBV7-2 to TRBJ1-2; 11 nucleotides align to TRBD1. Germline CDR1 SGHTA, CDR2 FQGNSA. The junction had 6 bases not matched to a gene; V was cut back by 6 bases and J by 6 bases. The CDR3 is 14 amino acids.